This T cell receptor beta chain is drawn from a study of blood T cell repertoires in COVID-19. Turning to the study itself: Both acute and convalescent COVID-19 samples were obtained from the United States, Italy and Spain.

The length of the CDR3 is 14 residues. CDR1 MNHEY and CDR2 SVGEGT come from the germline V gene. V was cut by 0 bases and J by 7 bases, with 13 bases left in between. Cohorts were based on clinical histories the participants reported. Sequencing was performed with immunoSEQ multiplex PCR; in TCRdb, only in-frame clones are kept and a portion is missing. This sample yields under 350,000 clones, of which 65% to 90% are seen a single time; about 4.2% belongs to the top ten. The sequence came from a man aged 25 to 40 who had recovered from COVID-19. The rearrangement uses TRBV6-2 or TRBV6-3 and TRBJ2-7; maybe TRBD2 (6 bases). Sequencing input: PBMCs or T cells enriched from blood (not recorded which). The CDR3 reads CASSYSITGVEQYF. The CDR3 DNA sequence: TGTGCCAGCAGTTACTCGATTACGGGAGTGGAGCAGTACTTC.